The 3 T cell receptor beta chains below all came from one sample that was sequenced in a study of control samples from healthy donors and cancer patients. TCRdb's table, derived via immunoSEQ multiplex PCR, lists solely in-frame clones and lacks some. The sample includes 90,000 to 150,000 clones, around 89% seen only once; the top ten take roughly 3.4%. Input material: blood. All receptors derive from a man aged 40-49 years in good health.

This clone was recorded once. V usage is TRBV7-9 and J usage is TRBJ1-4; D unresolved. Trimming removed 5 bases from V and 2 bases from J, with 12 bases in between. Germline V lookup: CDR1 SEHNR, CDR2 FQNEAQ (reference sequence). The CDR3 runs to 15 residues. Here the CDR3 DNA reads TGTGCCAGCAGCACTCTAGGCCTTACTAATGAAAAACTGTTTTTT. This sequence encodes CASSTLGLTNEKLFF. The full variable domain, rest sourced from reference TRBV7-9 and TRBJ1-4, is DTGVSQNPRHKITKRGQNVTFRCDPISEHNRLYWYRQTLGQGPEFLTYFQNEAQLEKSRLLSDRFSAERPKGSFSTLEIQRTEQGDSAMYLCASSTLGLTNEKLFFGSGTQLSVL.

The chain recombines TRBV27 with TRBJ2-7, with D perhaps given as TRBD1 or TRBD2 (5 bases each). CDR1 is MNHEY, CDR2 SMNVEV, per germline (reference sequence). The CDR3 spans 16 residues. V dropped 2 bases and J dropped 4 bases, with 18 bases sitting between them. CDR3 DNA: TGTGCCAGCAGTTTAAGGGGACCTCCCGCGCCGTACGAGCAGTACTTC. Translated: CASSLRGPPAPYEQYF.

The rearrangement links TRBV9 to TRBJ2-1, with D possibly matching TRBD2 (6 bases). Germline CDR1 reads SGDLS; CDR2 reads YYNGEE. The V gene lost 0 bases and the J gene lost 3 bases, with 22 bases spanning the gap. The CDR3 consists of 19 residues. Written as DNA, the CDR3 is TGTGCCAGCAGCGTAGACTTAGAGCGTGGGGGTAGCGGCTACAATGAGCAGTTCTTC. As protein: CASSVDLERGGSGYNEQFF.